The 28 T cell receptor beta chains in this list originate from one sample, sequenced in a study of T cell responses to AZD1222 COVID-19 vaccine. The data were produced by immunoSEQ multiplex PCR, yet TCRdb's version contains in-frame clones alone and is incomplete. The sample has about 110,000 clones, about 89% seen once. The sequencing here drew on peripheral blood, taken on day 0 of AZD1222 vaccination. These receptors were taken from an adult in good health.

This chain connects TRBV30 to TRBJ1-1, with 7 bases matching TRBD1. Germline loops: CDR1 GTSNPN, CDR2 SVGIG (reference sequence). The CDR3 loop spans 14 amino acids. Trimming cost V 3 bases and J 4 bases; bases outside gene matches: 8. DNA of the CDR3: TGTGCCTGGAGCCCTTGGACAGGCCCCACTGAAGCTTTCTTT. Its protein product is CAWSPWTGPTEAFF.

This chain joins TRBV15 and TRBJ2-5, with a weak D call TRBD1 (6 bases). The CDR3 is 14 amino acids. Germline V lookup: CDR1 LNHNV, CDR2 YYDKDF (reference sequence). V shed 5 bases and J shed 5 bases, with 15 bases lying between them. For the CDR3, the DNA is TGTGCCACCAGCCCTAAACAGGGTATCGAGACCCAGTACTTC. Its protein product is CATSPKQGIETQYF. Full variable domain (missing parts from reference TRBV15 and TRBJ2-5): DAMVIQNPRYQVTQFGKPVTLSCSQTLNHNVMYWYQQKSSQAPKLLFHYYDKDFNNEADTPDNFQSRRPNTSFCFLDIRSPGLGDTAMYLCATSPKQGIETQYFGPGTRLLVL.

CDR3 DNA sequence: TGTGCCAGCAGTGAAAACGGGGGCTATAATTCACCCCTCCACTTT. Protein product: CASSENGGYNSPLHF. This chain connects TRBV2 to TRBJ1-6; maybe TRBD1 (5 bases). Trimming took off 2 bases at V and 3 bases at J, with 8 bases between the two ends. This CDR3 region has 15 residues. CDR1 SNHLY and CDR2 FYNNEI come from the germline V gene.

The chain links TRBV12-3 or TRBV12-4 to TRBJ1-5; D possibly corresponds to TRBD1 (6 bases). This CDR3 is built from 13 residues. Trimming cost V 3 bases and J 5 bases, with 8 bases left between them. Here the CDR3 DNA reads TGTGCCAGCAGTTTGCGGGGGCATCAGCCCCAGCATTTT. It translates to CASSLRGHQPQHF.

The V and J genes are TRBV7-9 and TRBJ2-1, with a weak D call TRBD1 (6 bases). The CDR3 is made up of 14 amino acids. Looked up from germline, CDR1 is SEHNR and CDR2 is FQNEAQ (reference sequence). V was shortened by 5 bases and J by 7 bases, with 15 bases between the two germline ends. The CDR3 DNA is TGTGCCAGCAGCCAAAACCAGGGGCGGAATGAGCAGTTCTTC. It specifies CASSQNQGRNEQFF.

The chain links TRBV4-1 to TRBJ1-5; D might be TRBD1 (5 bases). The CDR3 runs to 15 residues. Germline CDR1 reads MGHRA; CDR2 reads YSYEKL. V lost 0 bases and J 5 bases, leaving 11 bases between the germline ends. CDR3: CASSQDQGRYQPQHF. The CDR3 DNA sequence: TGCGCCAGCAGCCAAGATCAGGGCAGATATCAGCCCCAGCATTTT.

The genes are TRBV10-3 and TRBJ2-5; tentatively, D is TRBD2 (5 bases). V was cut by 10 bases and J by 3 bases, with 18 bases left in between. The CDR3 length is 14 residues. Germline CDR1 is ENHRY and CDR2 is SYGVKD. Here the CDR3 DNA reads TGTGCCACCTCACGTGGGGAGATGGAAGAGACCCAGTACTTC. This sequence encodes CATSRGEMEETQYF.

This sequence joins TRBV7-8 and TRBJ2-2, with D hard to call. Trimming took off 1 base at V and 6 bases at J, with 12 bases between the two ends. CDR3 size: 15 residues. Germline V CDR1 and CDR2: SGHVS, FQNEAQ. The CDR3 spells CASSLVARRAGELFF. As DNA, the CDR3 is TGTGCCAGCAGCTTAGTAGCCCGAAGGGCCGGGGAGCTGTTTTTT.

V usage is TRBV5-1 and J usage is TRBJ2-5; a possible D gene is TRBD1 (5 bases). Trimming pared 1 base from V and 1 base from J, leaving 8 bases between. Germline V lookup: CDR1 SGHRS, CDR2 YFSETQ. The CDR3 runs 14 residues. The CDR3 protein is CASSLLDTQETQYF. The CDR3 nucleotides are TGCGCCAGCAGCTTGTTGGACACCCAAGAGACCCAGTACTTC.

The rearrangement joins TRBV27 to TRBJ2-2; D is uncertain. This CDR3 has 15 amino acids. Deletions cut 5 bases from V and 4 bases from J, with 14 bases between. Germline V lookup: CDR1 MNHEY, CDR2 SMNVEV (reference sequence). In nucleotides, the CDR3 is TGTGCCAGCAGTGTCGACCCAGGTCGCACCGGGGAGCTGTTTTTT. Its protein is CASSVDPGRTGELFF.

This chain uses TRBV6-5 with TRBJ1-1, with D perhaps matching TRBD1 (5 bases). CDR3 length: 16 residues. Germline CDR1 reads MNHEY; CDR2 reads SVGAGI. Deletions cut 0 bases from V and 4 bases from J, with 15 bases between. CDR3 nucleotide sequence: TGTGCCAGCAGTTACTCGTTCAGCCCCGGGGGCACTGAAGCTTTCTTT. Encoded protein: CASSYSFSPGGTEAFF.

The CDR3, as DNA: TGTGCCAGCAGCCAAGCCAGGAAAGGCGGGGAGCTGTTTTTT. Its protein is CASSQARKGGELFF. The V gene is TRBV4-2, the J gene TRBJ2-2; unclear D gene. Germline V CDR1 and CDR2: LGHNA, YNFKEQ. The V gene lost 1 base and the J gene lost 7 bases, with 10 bases spanning the gap. This CDR3 contains 14 residues.

V gene TRBV4-1 combines with J gene TRBJ1-1, with D unresolved. V shed 1 base and J shed 0 bases, with 6 bases lying between them. Germline CDR1 is MGHRA and CDR2 is YSYEKL. This CDR3 is 14 amino acids long. The CDR3 region has the DNA TGCGCCAGCAGCCAAGGGCATGTGAACACTGAAGCTTTCTTT. It codes for CASSQGHVNTEAFF.

This sequence joins TRBV7-7 and TRBJ2-3; 7 nucleotides align to TRBD1. The CDR3 has 14 amino acids. Germline V gives CDR1 SSHAT, CDR2 FNYEAQ (reference sequence). Trimming cost V 5 bases and J 3 bases; bases outside gene matches: 5. In DNA, the CDR3 is TGTGCCAGCAGCAAGACAGGGTTTACAGATACGCAGTATTTT. It encodes CASSKTGFTDTQYF. Looking up the rest from reference TRBV7-7 and TRBJ2-3 gives the full variable domain: GAGVSQSPRYKVTKRGQDVTLRCDPISSHATLYWYQQALGQGPEFLTYFNYEAQPDKSGLPSDRFSAERPEGSISTLTIQRTEQRDSAMYRCASSKTGFTDTQYFGPGTRLTVL.

This clone has just a few counts. This chain uses TRBV2 with TRBJ1-2; TRBD1 aligns across 10 bases. V was pared by 9 bases and J by 7 bases, with 8 bases of the junction left unmatched. This CDR3 contains 13 residues. In germline, CDR1 is SNHLY, CDR2 FYNNEI. The CDR3 loop reads CARTGTGAAGYTF. The CDR3 bases are TGTGCCAGAACCGGGACAGGGGCTGCTGGCTACACCTTC.

This rearrangement joins TRBV11-3 to TRBJ1-1; 7 nucleotides line up with TRBD1. CDR3 length equals 16 residues. V lost 0 bases and J lost 4; bases outside the gene matches: 8. CDR1 and CDR2 (germline): SGHNT, YENEEA. Here the CDR3 reads CASSLDQGGVSTEAFF. Written as DNA, the CDR3 is TGTGCCAGCAGCTTAGATCAAGGGGGCGTGAGCACTGAAGCTTTCTTT.

This chain joins TRBV6-5 and TRBJ1-2; D remains ambiguous. Trimming took 0 bases from V and 5 from J, leaving 13 bases between them. Looked up from germline, CDR1 is MNHEY and CDR2 is SVGAGI. The CDR3 covers 15 residues. CDR3 region: CASSYSWGERYGYTF. In nucleotides, the CDR3 is TGTGCCAGCAGTTACTCCTGGGGAGAGCGATATGGCTACACCTTC.

The chain uses TRBV29-1 and TRBJ2-7; no firm D call. V was trimmed by 4 bases and J by 4 bases, leaving 8 bases between them. The germline gives CDR1 SQVTM, CDR2 ANQGSEA. The length of the CDR3 is 11 residues. The CDR3 protein is CSVGEDYEQYF. CDR3 bases: TGCAGCGTTGGTGAGGATTACGAGCAGTACTTC.

V is TRBV18 and J is TRBJ1-2; D is perhaps TRBD1 (5 bases). V was clipped by 4 bases and J by 5 bases, with 20 bases between them. The CDR3 loop spans 16 amino acids. The V gene's germline CDR1 is KGHSH and CDR2 LQKENI. The CDR3 sequence is CASSLSGPQTAYGYTF. Here the CDR3 DNA reads TGTGCCAGCTCACTTTCGGGACCCCAAACGGCGTATGGCTACACCTTC.

The rearrangement uses TRBV5-1 and TRBJ2-1; 10 bases line up with TRBD2. Germline V gene sequence: CDR1 SGHRS, CDR2 YFSETQ. The V and J ends lost 4 bases and 7 bases, in that order; junction bases with no gene match: 11. The CDR3 totals 16 residues. The CDR3 is CASSTQPLAGENEQFF. CDR3 bases: TGCGCCAGCAGCACCCAACCGCTAGCGGGAGAAAATGAGCAGTTCTTC.

The chain combines TRBV19 with TRBJ1-1; 7 bases fit TRBD1. The CDR3 has 12 residues. Germline trimming cut 6 bases from V and 3 bases from J; bases unmatched to any gene: 1. Per germline, CDR1 LNHDA and CDR2 SQIVND (reference sequence). CDR3 nucleotide sequence: TGTGCCAGTAGCAGGGGGTACACTGAAGCTTTCTTT. It encodes CASSRGYTEAFF.

The chain carries TRBV24-1 and TRBJ2-7; 7 positions match TRBD2. Germline lookup yields CDR1 KGHDR and CDR2 SFDVKD. The CDR3 has 18 amino acids. V was pared by 4 bases and J by 3 bases, with 17 bases of the junction left unmatched. This chain's CDR3 is CATSDNPMASGKIYEQYF. In DNA form, the CDR3 reads TGTGCCACCAGTGACAACCCTATGGCGAGCGGGAAAATCTACGAGCAGTACTTC.

CDR3 residues: CASSFIRDHTIYF. Here the CDR3 DNA reads TGTGCCAGCAGTTTCATCCGGGACCACACCATATATTTT. The chain carries TRBV6-2 or TRBV6-3 and TRBJ1-3, with a weak D call TRBD1 (5 bases). Trimming took 4 bases from V and 8 from J, leaving 12 bases between them. Germline V gene sequence: CDR1 MNHEY, CDR2 SVGEGT. The CDR3 is 13 residues long.

The chain has TRBV10-3 and TRBJ1-5; D not certain. CDR3 length equals 14 residues. Germline V gene sequence: CDR1 ENHRY, CDR2 SYGVKD. The germline V and J ends were trimmed by 5 bases and 4 bases, with 12 bases remaining between them. The CDR3: CAISTGFLNQPQHF. Written as DNA, the CDR3 is TGTGCCATCAGTACTGGGTTTTTAAATCAGCCCCAGCATTTT.

The V gene is TRBV5-4, the J gene TRBJ2-1; D gene uncertain. Trimming left V 2 bases short and J 0 bases short, with 9 bases between. This CDR3 region has 15 residues. Germline lookup yields CDR1 SGHNT and CDR2 YYREEE (reference sequence). Written as DNA, the CDR3 is TGTGCCAGCAGCTTAGCCCCAAGCTCCTACAATGAGCAGTTCTTC. This codes for CASSLAPSSYNEQFF. The full variable domain, in which reference TRBV5-4 and TRBJ2-1 provide the parts outside the CDR3, is ETGVTQSPTHLIKTRGQQVTLRCSSQSGHNTVSWYQQALGQGPQFIFQYYREEENGRGNFPPRFSGLQFPNYSSELNVNALELDDSALYLCASSLAPSSYNEQFFGPGTRLTVL.

The chain uses TRBV3-1 (or the pseudogene TRBV3-2) and TRBJ1-2; D possibly corresponds to TRBD1 (5 bases). In germline, CDR1 is LGHDT, CDR2 YNNKEL (reference sequence). The CDR3 is made up of 14 amino acids. Trimming left V 0 bases short and J 4 bases short, with 9 bases between. Here the CDR3 DNA reads TGTGCCAGCAGCCAAGATTCGACAGCCTATGGCTACACCTTC. It is translated as CASSQDSTAYGYTF.

V usage is TRBV13 and J usage is TRBJ2-4, with D perhaps matching TRBD1 (5 bases). CDR3 length: 15 residues. Germline-derived CDR1 and CDR2 are PRHDT and FYEKMQ (reference sequence). Trimming shortened V by 5 bases and J by 0 bases, and 11 bases separated the two germline ends. This CDR3 is CASSPYTGAKNIQYF. CDR3 nucleotides: TGTGCCAGCAGCCCGTATACAGGAGCCAAAAACATTCAGTACTTC.

The chain has TRBV30 and TRBJ1-6, with D tentatively TRBD1 (5 bases). This CDR3 comprises 15 residues. The germline gives CDR1 GTSNPN, CDR2 SVGIG (reference sequence). Trimming shortened V by 1 base and J by 0 bases, and 7 bases separated the two germline ends. The CDR3 loop reads CAWSAGSSYNSPLHF. CDR3 DNA: TGTGCCTGGAGTGCAGGGAGCTCCTATAATTCACCCCTCCACTTT.